Here is one TCR beta chain with its context. What it binds is not known. This sample was included in a study of T cell responses to AZD1222 COVID-19 vaccine. The wider study: Pooling of second doses given at about 4 or about 12 weeks was done. Study outcomes and limitations: Only six people who got AZD1222 tested seropositive at baseline. Dominant CD4 TCR responses targeted spike regions 160-218 and 743-854.

TCRdb keeps only in-frame clones here, not all; method: immunoSEQ multiplex PCR. The sample has about 120,000 clones; 70% to 90% are singletons. The germline CDR1 and CDR2 sequences are SGHNT and YYREEE (reference sequence). J gave up 7 bases and V 5 bases, and 9 bases lay outside the gene matches. The CDR3 totals 14 residues. Sequenced here: peripheral blood, sampled on day 0 of AZD1222 vaccination. The chain joins TRBV5-4 to TRBJ2-7; the match to TRBD1 covers 10 bases. The sequence derives from an adult in good health. CDR3: CASSLDRGHREQYF. CDR3 nucleotide sequence: TGTGCCAGCAGTCTTGACAGGGGGCATAGGGAGCAGTACTTC. Drawing the rest from reference TRBV5-4 and TRBJ2-7, the complete variable domain is ETGVTQSPTHLIKTRGQQVTLRCSSQSGHNTVSWYQQALGQGPQFIFQYYREEENGRGNFPPRFSGLQFPNYSSELNVNALELDDSALYLCASSLDRGHREQYFGPGTRLTVT.